Detailed here is one T cell receptor beta chain. At the DNA level, this CDR3 is encoded by other sequences in the same sample as well. These data come from a study of blood T cell repertoires in COVID-19. Study overall: The cDNA or gDNA used as material had been derived from T cells, B-cell-depleted T cells, or PBMCs.

This CDR3 spans 14 amino acids. Trimming stripped 0 bases from V and 8 bases from J, with 11 bases between. Germline assignment: CDR1 MNHEY and CDR2 SVGAGI. Only in-frame clones appear in the TCRdb table, and some are missing; sequencing was by immunoSEQ multiplex PCR. Found here are around 97,000 clones, 70% to 90% of them singletons; the top ten hold around 3.2%. V gene TRBV6-5 combines with J gene TRBJ2-1, with D possibly being TRBD1 (6 bases). The origin of this receptor is a human donor in a cohort sampled during active COVID-19. The sequenced material came from peripheral blood. The CDR3: CASSYSGAGDEQFF. The CDR3, as DNA: TGTGCCAGCAGTTACTCGGGGGCAGGGGATGAGCAGTTCTTC.